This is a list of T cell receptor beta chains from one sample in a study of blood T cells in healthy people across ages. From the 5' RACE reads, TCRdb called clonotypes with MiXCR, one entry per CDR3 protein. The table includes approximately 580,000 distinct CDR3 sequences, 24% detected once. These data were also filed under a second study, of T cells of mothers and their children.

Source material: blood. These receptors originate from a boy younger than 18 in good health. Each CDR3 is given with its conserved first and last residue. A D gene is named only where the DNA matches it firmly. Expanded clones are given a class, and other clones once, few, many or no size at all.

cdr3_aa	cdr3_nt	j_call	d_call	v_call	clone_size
CASSLGRTGETYEQYF	TGTGCCAGCAGCCTAGGGCGGACAGGGGAAACCTACGAGCAGTACTTC	TRBJ2-7	TRBD1	TRBV7-9	few
CASSVGGTSSGQYF	TGTGCCAGCAGCGTAGGGGGCACATCATCAGGGCAGTACTTC	TRBJ2-7	-	TRBV9	-
CASSFRGVNAEAFF	TGTGCCAGCAGTTTTCGGGGGGTCAACGCTGAAGCTTTCTTT	TRBJ1-1	-	TRBV28	-
CASSPGQGGTQYF	TGCGCCAGCAGCCCCGGACAGGGAGGGACCCAGTACTTC	TRBJ2-5	TRBD1	TRBV5-1	-
CASSQVLAGSYNEQFF	TGCGCCAGCAGCCAAGTCCTAGCGGGCTCATACAATGAGCAGTTCTTC	TRBJ2-1	TRBD2	TRBV4-1	few
CAWSATLQDLTDTQYF	TGTGCCTGGAGTGCCACCCTACAGGATTTAACAGATACGCAGTATTTT	TRBJ2-3	-	TRBV30	-
CASSQLTGGGETQYF	TGCGCCAGCAGCCAATTAACAGGGGGCGGAGAGACCCAGTACTTC	TRBJ2-5	TRBD1	TRBV4-3	many
CASSPQVEVYVTQYF	TGTGCCAGCAGTCCGCAGGTGGAGGTGTATGTGACCCAGTACTTC	TRBJ2-5	-	TRBV28	-
CATSDLGPGTKFF	TGTGCCACCAGTGATTTGGGTCCCGGGACTAAGTTCTTC	TRBJ2-1	TRBD2	TRBV24-1	-
CASSSPSYSGGVGNEQFF	TGCGCCAGCAGCTCGCCCTCGTATAGCGGGGGGGTGGGGAATGAGCAGTTCTTC	TRBJ2-1	TRBD2	TRBV5-1	-
CASSLAGWWEEEKLFF	TGTGCCAGCAGCTTAGCGGGATGGTGGGAAGAAGAAAAACTGTTTTTT	TRBJ1-4	-	TRBV7-8	many
CAWSSGSGETQYF	TGTGCCTGGAGCTCAGGGAGTGGAGAGACCCAGTACTTC	TRBJ2-5	-	TRBV30	-
CVSSLEGARRDTQYF	TGTGTCAGCAGCTTAGAGGGGGCTCGCAGAGATACGCAGTATTTT	TRBJ2-3	TRBD1	TRBV5-5	few
CASSSGSPSF	TGTGCCAGCAGTTCCGGGTCCCCTAGCTTC	TRBJ2-1	-	TRBV28	-
CSARDGKGQSSYEQYF	TGCAGTGCTAGAGATGGTAAGGGACAGAGTTCCTACGAGCAGTACTTC	TRBJ2-7	TRBD1	TRBV20-1	-
CASSLRPTGQIFPGNTEAFF	TGTGCCAGCAGCCTCCGGCCAACGGGACAGATTTTCCCCGGGAACACTGAAGCTTTCTTT	TRBJ1-1	TRBD1	TRBV11-2	-
CASSSGGGDHYEQYF	TGTGCCAGCAGTTCGGGAGGGGGGGACCACTACGAGCAGTACTTC	TRBJ2-7	TRBD2	TRBV6-5	-
CASGALTNEQYF	TGCGCCAGTGGGGCATTGACGAACGAGCAGTACTTC	TRBJ2-7	-	TRBV5-1	-
CASSLVSGRAAEQYF	TGTGCCAGCAGCTTAGTATCCGGGAGGGCCGCCGAGCAGTACTTC	TRBJ2-7	TRBD2	TRBV7-9	-
CASRPSGGYNEQFF	TGTGCCAGCAGGCCTAGCGGGGGCTACAATGAGCAGTTCTTC	TRBJ2-1	TRBD2	TRBV3-1	-
CASVGQGDREQYF	TGTGCCAGCGTGGGACAGGGGGATCGCGAGCAGTACTTC	TRBJ2-7	TRBD1	TRBV28	-
CASSPRVAGVHGELFF	TGTGCCAGCAGCCCCCGGGTAGCGGGAGTGCACGGGGAGCTGTTTTTT	TRBJ2-2	TRBD2	TRBV9	-
CSVGRGLEQYF	TGCAGCGTCGGCAGGGGTCTCGAGCAGTACTTC	TRBJ2-7	-	TRBV29-1	-
CASSKGERGSSYEQYF	TGTGCCAGCAGCAAGGGGGAAAGGGGGAGCTCCTACGAGCAGTACTTC	TRBJ2-7	-	TRBV21-1	many
CASSLDRMRGALAKNIQYF	TGTGCCAGCAGCTTAGATCGGATGAGGGGCGCACTAGCCAAAAACATTCAGTACTTC	TRBJ2-4	-	TRBV11-2	many
CSASWGTDTQYF	TGCAGTGCTAGTTGGGGCACAGATACGCAGTATTTT	TRBJ2-3	-	TRBV20-1	-
CASSLPGQGAYIQYF	TGTGCCAGCAGTCTACCGGGACAGGGGGCGTACATTCAGTACTTC	TRBJ2-4	TRBD1	TRBV28	-
CASSPNPLAGGRYEQYF	TGTGCCAGCAGCCCTAACCCACTAGCGGGAGGTCGTTACGAGCAGTACTTC	TRBJ2-7	TRBD2	TRBV2	-
CATSKDGGNRVPSYNEQFF	TGTGCCACCAGCAAGGACGGGGGAAACCGGGTCCCCTCCTACAATGAGCAGTTCTTC	TRBJ2-1	-	TRBV24-1	-
CASSLDRGLDQPQHF	TGTGCCAGCAGTTTGGACAGGGGGCTGGATCAGCCCCAGCATTTT	TRBJ1-5	TRBD1	TRBV12-3/TRBV12-4	few
CASSLLGGNTRELFF	TGTGCCAGCAGCTTACTAGGGGGGAACACCAGGGAGCTGTTTTTT	TRBJ2-2	-	TRBV7-3	few
CASSRKLFRDRGLQGANVLTF	TGTGCCAGCAGCCGAAAATTGTTCCGGGACAGGGGGCTTCAGGGGGCCAACGTCCTGACTTTC	TRBJ2-6	TRBD1	TRBV3-1	-
CASSVSYRDGGPYEQYF	TGTGCCAGCAGCGTCTCGTATAGGGACGGAGGTCCCTACGAGCAGTACTTC	TRBJ2-7	-	TRBV5-6	few
CASSGSGGATETQYF	TGTGCCAGCAGCGGTAGCGGGGGGGCCACGGAGACCCAGTACTTC	TRBJ2-5	TRBD2	TRBV9	-
CSARALRGPAGTQYF	TGCAGTGCTAGAGCCCTCCGCGGCCCCGCAGGTACGCAGTATTTT	TRBJ2-3	-	TRBV20-1	-
CATSAASGTGSYNEQFF	TGTGCCACCAGTGCCGCCTCCGGGACAGGGTCCTACAATGAGCAGTTCTTC	TRBJ2-1	TRBD1	TRBV24-1	-
CARKGQGRYEQYF	TGTGCCCGGAAGGGACAGGGACGTTACGAGCAGTACTTC	TRBJ2-7	TRBD1	TRBV9	many
CASSYYGGQPNPYEQYF	TGTGCCAGCAGCTACTACGGAGGGCAGCCAAATCCCTACGAGCAGTACTTC	TRBJ2-7	-	TRBV7-2	-
CASTKGGESEQFF	TGTGCCAGTACCAAGGGTGGGGAGAGCGAGCAGTTCTTC	TRBJ2-1	-	TRBV19	few
CATSDSLSRPATGELFF	TGTGCCACCAGTGACTCCCTTTCTCGGCCGGCCACCGGGGAGCTGTTTTTT	TRBJ2-2	-	TRBV24-1	few
CASSFGLAGTQETQYF	TGTGCCAGCAGCTTTGGACTAGCGGGGACACAAGAGACCCAGTACTTC	TRBJ2-5	TRBD2	TRBV7-9	many
CASSRAFTEKLLF	TGTGCCAGCAGCAGGGCGTTCACCGAAAAACTGTTATTT	TRBJ1-4	-	TRBV7-2	-
CASSEGQGDSYEQYF	TGTGCCAGCAGCGAGGGACAGGGGGATTCCTACGAGCAGTACTTC	TRBJ2-7	TRBD1	TRBV9	-
CASRVGGDTQYF	TGTGCCAGCAGGGTGGGGGGGGATACGCAGTATTTT	TRBJ2-3	TRBD2	TRBV28	-
CASSESTDTGELFF	TGTGCCAGCAGTGAATCCACGGACACCGGGGAGCTGTTTTTT	TRBJ2-2	-	TRBV25-1	many
CASSYKTGMNTEAFF	TGTGCCAGCAGTTACAAGACAGGGATGAACACTGAAGCTTTCTTT	TRBJ1-1	TRBD1	TRBV6-6	few
CAITAGTGPDEQYF	TGTGCCATCACTGCCGGGACAGGGCCGGACGAGCAGTACTTC	TRBJ2-7	TRBD1	TRBV7-6	-
CASESDPYNEQFF	TGTGCCAGCGAAAGTGATCCCTACAATGAGCAGTTCTTC	TRBJ2-1	-	TRBV6-1	-
CSAISGGLNTGELFF	TGCAGTGCTATCTCGGGCGGTTTGAACACCGGGGAGCTGTTTTTT	TRBJ2-2	-	TRBV20-1	-
CASSFISEQGIVRADTQYF	TGTGCCAGCAGTTTCATCTCCGAACAGGGGATTGTTAGGGCAGATACGCAGTATTTT	TRBJ2-3	TRBD1	TRBV28	-
CASNTRGTAYGYTF	TGTGCCAGCAATACCCGCGGGACCGCTTATGGCTACACCTTC	TRBJ1-2	-	TRBV12-3/TRBV12-4	-
CASSELTGQGQPQHF	TGTGCCAGCAGTGAGCTTACAGGGCAGGGTCAGCCCCAGCATTTT	TRBJ1-5	-	TRBV28	few
CSGAGTSDSYNEQFF	TGCAGCGGTGCCGGGACTAGCGACTCCTACAATGAGCAGTTCTTC	TRBJ2-1	TRBD2	TRBV29-1	-
CASSLVGQGITGELFF	TGTGCCAGCAGCTTAGTGGGGCAGGGAATCACCGGGGAGCTGTTTTTT	TRBJ2-2	-	TRBV7-6	few
CSVLPGLAPAGGLQGDTQYF	TGCAGCGTTCTACCTGGACTAGCCCCCGCGGGGGGACTCCAAGGGGATACACAGTATTTT	TRBJ2-3	TRBD2	TRBV29-1	few
CASSPRTWGSPLHF	TGTGCCAGCAGCCCCCGGACATGGGGCTCACCCCTCCACTTT	TRBJ1-6	-	TRBV3-1	few
CATSRVARNTGELFF	TGTGCCACCAGCAGAGTAGCGAGGAACACCGGGGAGCTGTTTTTT	TRBJ2-2	-	TRBV15	-
CASSFGTGFYEQYF	TGTGCCAGCAGCTTTGGGACAGGATTTTACGAGCAGTACTTC	TRBJ2-7	TRBD1	TRBV14	few
CASSHRTGGGTEAFF	TGCGCCAGCAGCCACAGGACAGGGGGAGGCACTGAAGCTTTCTTT	TRBJ1-1	TRBD1	TRBV4-3	-
CASRDMKSMNTEAFF	TGTGCCAGCAGAGATATGAAGTCCATGAACACTGAAGCTTTCTTT	TRBJ1-1	-	TRBV6-2/TRBV6-3	few